This TCR beta chain originates from a study of tumor-infiltrating lymphocytes in primary liver carcinoma. Germline DNA was also extracted, with blood RNA taken from unsorted whole blood. The germline V gene has CDR1 SGHAT and CDR2 FQDESV (reference sequence). This CDR3 contains 16 residues. TCR beta cDNA came from about 500 ng total RNA, primed with a constant-region primer. A slightly modified ARM-PCR protocol with three nested multiplex PCR rounds produced these TCR beta libraries. It was with TRBV1-TRBV30 forward primers and a C-beta reverse primer that the first two PCR rounds were run, at roughly 10 cycles each. TCRdb reanalysed the multiplex PCR reads using MiXCR and keeps one entry per CDR3 protein. Among around 170,000 distinct CDR3 sequences, roughly 60% were seen once, and the ten largest hold 72%. A remark on this clonotype: Germline is not matched at one junction end, which may reflect a read error.

The clonotype originates from a man between 40 and 49 years old with primary liver carcinoma and hepatitis B virus infection. Sequenced sample: peripheral blood. The chain has TRBV11-1 and TRBJ2-7; 7 nucleotides match TRBD2. The DNA for the CDR3 is TGTACCAGCAGCATAGCGAAGTCTAGCGGATTCTATGAGCAGTACTTC. Residues: CTSSIAKSSGFYEQYF. Using reference TRBV11-1 and TRBJ2-7 for the parts outside the CDR3, the full variable domain is EAEVAQSPRYKITEKSQAVAFWCDPISGHATLYWYRQILGQGPELLVQFQDESVVDDSQLPKDRFSAERLKGVDSTLKIQPAELGDSAMYLCTSSIAKSSGFYEQYFGPGTRLTVT.